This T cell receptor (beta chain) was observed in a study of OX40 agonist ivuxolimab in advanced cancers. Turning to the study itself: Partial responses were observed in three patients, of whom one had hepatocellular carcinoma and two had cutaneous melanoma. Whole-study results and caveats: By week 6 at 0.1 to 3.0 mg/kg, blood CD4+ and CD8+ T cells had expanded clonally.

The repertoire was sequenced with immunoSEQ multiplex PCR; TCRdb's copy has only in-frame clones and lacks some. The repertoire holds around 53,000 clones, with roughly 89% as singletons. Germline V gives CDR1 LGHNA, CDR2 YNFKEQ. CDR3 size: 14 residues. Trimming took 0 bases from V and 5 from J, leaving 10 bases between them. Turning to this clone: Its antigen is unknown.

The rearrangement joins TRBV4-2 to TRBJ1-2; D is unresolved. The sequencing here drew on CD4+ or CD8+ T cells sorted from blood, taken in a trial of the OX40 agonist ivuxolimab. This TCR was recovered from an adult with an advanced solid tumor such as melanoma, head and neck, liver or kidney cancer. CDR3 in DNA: TGTGCCAGCAGCCAAGATAGGCGGCCGTATGGCTACACCTTC. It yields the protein CASSQDRRPYGYTF.